This TCR beta chain was found in a study of T cell repertoires in breast cancer (dated by TCRdb to about 2016). Concerning the study at large: Tumors, lymph nodes and peripheral blood lymphocytes from breast cancer patients, as well as peripheral blood from healthy control donors, were profiled. The majority of the roughly 20 patient tumors analyzed for shared TCRs were ER+/PR+. Controls included nine healthy donors of an age range similar to the patients. Sequencing yielded on average roughly 450,000 sequences per sample and approximately 9.5 reads per input cell. Because breast cancer has a low mutational burden and common mutations are rare, the study reasoned that TCRs shared between breast cancer patients would target shared antigens. Tumors and tumor-involved lymph nodes were minced and digested with Liberase and DNase, then filtered through 70-um and 40-um filters. Blood samples were separated by Ficoll, whereas tumor-free lymph nodes were processed without any enzymatic digestion.

The study used an expanded emulsion RT-PCR method with primers for all TCR V genes to analyze paired alpha-beta TCRs of CD8+ T cells. CD8+ T cells were isolated with a CD8 positive selection kit and incubated overnight in 8 to 10 IU/mL IL-2 before emulsion RT-PCR. General study outcomes and caveats: Possible tumor specificity was suggested for some 20 TCR pairs that were shared across seven or more patient tumors yet rarely found in control blood. Genuine antitumor clones may have been missed because singleton TCRs were discarded and only part of each tumor was sampled. Compared with tumor-free nodes, tumor-involved sentinel lymph nodes shared about fourfold more TCRs with matched tumor repertoires (approximately 7.4% versus 2%). Because transcript abundance and primer differences skewed clone recovery, emulsion RT-PCR was regarded as qualitative rather than quantitative. Shared TCRs showed TRBV7 predominance, possibly reflecting tumor recognition or mispriming bias from eight TRBV7 primers. Shared TCRs were encoded by various nucleotide sequences, which suggests selection and expansion based on antigen.

V was cut back by 3 bases and J by 5 bases, leaving a gap of 8 bases between them. There are 13 amino acids in the CDR3, from cysteine to phenylalanine inclusive. The read is trimmed to its CDR3 DNA, 39 bases read in frame from base 1. For CDR1 and CDR2, the germline V gene lists MGHRA and YSYEKL. The library relied on emulsion pairing. Unpaired genes were suppressed in a second nested PCR with blocking oligos, after which Illumina adaptors and barcodes were added in a third nested PCR. Each emulsion RT-PCR master mix contained roughly 4,500-250,000 T cells, with C-region, Stepout and V-region primers. The Micellula Emulsion and Purification Kit was used to make the emulsions, and Qiagen OneStep RT-PCR reagents were used for RT-PCR. Pooled libraries were sequenced on an Illumina MiSeq with paired-end 2 x 250 reads. As for the authors' bioinformatics: Read pairs were joined in Galaxy and clipped at the engineered overlap into separate alpha and beta files, and reads that were not clipped were discarded. To assign alpha-beta pairs, the researchers used CompleteTCR, a MiTCR-based pipeline that relies on an R script to link chains sharing read cluster identifiers. TCR sequences observed only once, about 1-3.1%, were removed as potential sequencing errors. TCRdb redid the processing of the public reads, applying fastp at Q25 and MiXCR, and retained in-frame beta chains. Identical CDR3 proteins give one entry, which carries the most common genes and DNA. In this record, the V and J calls reflect TCRdb's handling and not the investigators' own analysis. Here the sample has around 43,000 distinct CDR3 sequences; 45% to 55% occur a single time. Roughly 60% of the sample comes from the top ten.

For this clonotype: Its antigen has not been determined. Per-nucleotide qualities are absent, and no much larger clonotype sits a single base away.

The sequenced sample was CD8+ T cells. The rearranged chain carries TRBV4-1 and TRBJ1-5; the D gene cannot be named for sure. This receptor was identified in a pool of human donors with breast cancer or a healthy control (not recorded which). The CDR3 corresponds to CASSQGPYQPQHF. The DNA sequence is as follows: TGCGCCAGCAGCCAGGGCCCTTATCAGCCCCAGCATTTT.